These 27 T cell receptor beta chains were all obtained from the same sample, sequenced in a study of T cell responses to AZD1222 COVID-19 vaccine. Clones were sequenced by immunoSEQ multiplex PCR, and TCRdb holds only the in-frame ones, with some missing. The repertoire includes some 130,000 clones, 80% to 90% of them detected once, and roughly 1.6% sits in the top ten. This material consisted of peripheral blood, taken on day 0 of AZD1222 vaccination. These receptors originate from an adult in good health.

This clone was counted a single time. The chain uses TRBV9 and TRBJ2-7; D assignment may be TRBD1 or TRBD2 (5 bases each). The CDR3 covers 15 residues. CDR1 is SGDLS, CDR2 YYNGEE, per germline. V shed 0 bases and J shed 3 bases, with 13 bases lying between them. The CDR3 DNA reads TGTGCCAGCAGCGTAGGAGGGGCCGATATCTACGAGCAGTACTTC. Encoded protein: CASSVGGADIYEQYF.

The chain has TRBV19 and TRBJ1-5, with D maybe TRBD1 (6 bases). Per the germline V gene, CDR1 is LNHDA and CDR2 is SQIVND (reference sequence). The CDR3 is 14 residues long. V gave up 6 bases and J gave up 3 bases, with 12 bases separating them. The CDR3 loop is CASRLGQANQPQHF. The CDR3 DNA is TGTGCCAGTAGATTGGGACAAGCCAATCAGCCCCAGCATTTT.

CDR3 loop: CASSPGTGDSYEQYF. CDR3 bases: TGTGCCAGCAGCCCCGGGACAGGAGACTCGTACGAGCAGTACTTC. This chain uses TRBV9 with TRBJ2-7; TRBD1 aligns across 8 bases. The V segment lost 4 bases and the J segment 4 bases; nucleotides outside the gene matches: 10. CDR3 length: 15 residues. The germline gives CDR1 SGDLS, CDR2 YYNGEE.

V is TRBV19 and J is TRBJ1-2; 7 nucleotides match TRBD1. V lost 9 bases and J lost 0; bases outside the gene matches: 4. This CDR3 region has 13 residues. Germline values: CDR1 LNHDA, CDR2 SQIVND (reference sequence). CDR3 loop: CASHRGSNYGYTF. In nucleotides, the CDR3 is TGTGCCAGCCACAGGGGTTCTAACTATGGCTACACCTTC.

The chain links TRBV25-1 to TRBJ2-7; perhaps TRBD1 as D (5 bases). The CDR3 contains 16 residues. The germline V gene encodes CDR1 MGHDK and CDR2 SYGVNS. V was pared by 2 bases and J by 0 bases, with 14 bases between. In nucleotides, the CDR3 is TGTGCCAGCAGTGAAGCCCCCAGGGCCCTCTCCTACGAGCAGTACTTC. Protein: CASSEAPRALSYEQYF.

This clone appeared a few times. The J gene is TRBJ2-7, the V gene TRBV11-2, with 9 bases lining up with TRBD2. After removal of 6 bases from V and 2 bases from J, the junction contained 11 bases not matched to a gene. CDR1 and CDR2 from the germline V gene are SGHAT and FQNNGV. This CDR3 is 16 amino acids long. The CDR3 region is CASRQWGLAGTYEQYF. DNA for the CDR3: TGTGCCAGCAGACAATGGGGTCTAGCGGGAACCTACGAGCAGTACTTC.

This clone was found once. The chain uses TRBV21-1 and TRBJ2-7; TRBD2 is the table's D call and was not checked against the DNA. TRBV21-1 corresponds to a pseudogene. CDR3 length equals 16 residues. DNA of the CDR3: TGTGCCAGCAGCCCTTTCTCTAGCGGGAGTGACTACGAGCAGTACTTC. The encoded protein is CASSPFSSGSDYEQYF.

The chain couples TRBV7-2 to TRBJ1-3; no firm D call. The germline CDR1 and CDR2 sequences are SGHTA and FQGNSA. The CDR3 is 14 amino acids. V was trimmed by 1 base and J by 4 bases, leaving 8 bases between them. CDR3 region: CASSLGGSGNTIYF. In nucleotides, the CDR3 is TGTGCCAGCAGCTTAGGAGGTTCCGGAAACACCATATATTTT.

The gene calls are TRBV5-8 and TRBJ1-5; maybe TRBD1 (6 bases). CDR3 length equals 18 residues. V was pared by 0 bases and J by 0 bases, with 16 bases between. The germline V gene has CDR1 SGHTS and CDR2 YDEGEE. The CDR3, as DNA: TGTGCCAGCAGCTTGGGGGAGGGGGGGCGATATAGCAATCAGCCCCAGCATTTT. Translation: CASSLGEGGRYSNQPQHF.

The chain recombines TRBV27 with TRBJ2-2; 8 positions match TRBD2. The V gene end was trimmed by 4 bases and the J gene end by 7 bases; junction bases not matched to a gene: 8. CDR1 and CDR2 (germline): MNHEY, SMNVEV (reference sequence). The CDR3 contains 15 residues. The CDR3 protein is CASSSDSGIVGELFF. The CDR3 nucleotides are TGTGCCAGCAGTTCCGATAGCGGGATTGTCGGGGAGCTGTTTTTT.

V and J are TRBV19 and TRBJ2-5; 8 bases are shared with TRBD2. The CDR3 is made up of 15 amino acids. J gave up 5 bases and V 5 bases, and 10 bases lay outside the gene matches. Germline V gives CDR1 LNHDA, CDR2 SQIVND (reference sequence). The CDR3 reads CASSPVGGGSETQYF. CDR3 nucleotide sequence: TGTGCCAGTAGTCCCGTCGGGGGGGGGAGCGAGACCCAGTACTTC.

The CDR3: CASSLGTAAGNQPQHF. The DNA for the CDR3 is TGTGCCAGCAGTTTAGGGACAGCTGCGGGCAATCAGCCCCAGCATTTT. V is TRBV28 and J is TRBJ1-5, with 7 bases fitting TRBD1. The V segment lost 2 bases and the J segment 2 bases; nucleotides outside the gene matches: 6. Per germline, CDR1 MDHEN and CDR2 SYDVKM. CDR3 length: 16 amino acids.

V usage is TRBV14 and J usage is TRBJ2-1, with D possibly matching TRBD1 (5 bases). The CDR3 runs to 14 residues. Trimming took 4 bases from V and 10 from J, leaving 17 bases between them. Germline V gene sequence: CDR1 SGHDN, CDR2 FVKESK. The CDR3 nucleotides read TGTGCCAGCAGCCGTATAGGGGCGATGAGGGAGCAGTTCTTC. This encodes CASSRIGAMREQFF.

This chain joins TRBV5-4 and TRBJ1-1; the D gene is possibly TRBD1 (6 bases). This CDR3 has 12 amino acids. CDR1 is SGHNT, CDR2 YYREEE, per germline (reference sequence). V was trimmed by 3 bases and J by 5 bases, leaving 8 bases between them. CDR3 loop: CASSWRGTEAFF. The CDR3 nucleotides read TGTGCCAGCAGCTGGAGGGGGACTGAAGCTTTCTTT.

The chain recombines TRBV4-1 with TRBJ2-7; D gene unclear. In germline, CDR1 is MGHRA, CDR2 YSYEKL. V gave up 4 bases and J gave up 3 bases, with 16 bases separating them. The CDR3 is made up of 15 amino acids. The CDR3 DNA follows: TGCGCCAGCAGCCTCGTATACCAAAGCAACTACGAGCAGTACTTC. Protein: CASSLVYQSNYEQYF.

This chain uses TRBV3-1 (or the pseudogene TRBV3-2) with TRBJ2-7; 7 bases agree with TRBD1. The germline V gene has CDR1 LGHDT and CDR2 YNNKEL (reference sequence). V gave up 4 bases and J gave up 4 bases; unmatched junction bases: 7. This CDR3 region has 14 residues. The DNA for the CDR3 is TGTGCCAGCAGCCCCAGGGGGTCAGGGTACGAGCAGTACTTC. Translated: CASSPRGSGYEQYF.

The chain uses TRBV5-1 and TRBJ2-7, with a weak D call TRBD1 (5 bases). V was cut by 4 bases and J by 6 bases, with 14 bases left in between. The CDR3 totals 13 residues. Germline V CDR1 and CDR2: SGHRS, YFSETQ. CDR3 DNA sequence: TGCGCCAGCAGCAGACCGACAGAGGTCGAGCAGTACTTC. Protein: CASSRPTEVEQYF.

This clone was detected only a few times. This chain uses TRBV6-5 with TRBJ2-4, with 13 nucleotides matching TRBD2. This CDR3 is 16 amino acids long. With 2 bases clipped from V and 7 bases from J, the junction kept 5 bases outside the gene matches. Per germline, CDR1 MNHEY and CDR2 SVGAGI. CDR3 in DNA: TGTGCCAGCAGTTACCGGACTAGCGGGAGTGGGAACATTCAGTACTTC. Translation gives CASSYRTSGSGNIQYF.

The chain carries TRBV9 and TRBJ2-1; TRBD2 aligns across 13 bases. V lost 3 bases, J lost 7 bases, and 4 bases stayed unmatched. CDR3 size: 15 residues. From germline, CDR1 is SGDLS and CDR2 YYNGEE. The CDR3 nucleotides are TGTGCCAGCAGCGGGGGACTAGCGGGGAATAATGAGCAGTTCTTC. Translation: CASSGGLAGNNEQFF.

As for this clone: This sample includes further DNA sequences coding for the same CDR3. The V and J genes are TRBV3-1 (or the pseudogene TRBV3-2) and TRBJ1-6, with 8 bases fitting TRBD1. The CDR3 covers 14 residues. Per germline, CDR1 LGHDT and CDR2 YNNKEL (reference sequence). V lost 4 bases to trimming and J lost 5 bases; unmatched junction nucleotides: 1. In DNA, the CDR3 is TGTGCCAGCAGCCGGGGACAGGATAATTCACCCCTCCACTTT. Its translation: CASSRGQDNSPLHF.

The chain couples TRBV18 to TRBJ2-6; TRBD1 is a possible D gene (6 bases). The ends were cut back, 6 bases at V and 0 bases at J, with 15 bases in the middle. The CDR3 sequence is 17 residues long. Germline V lookup: CDR1 KGHSH, CDR2 LQKENI. This chain's CDR3 is CASSPAGASSGANVLTF. CDR3 bases: TGTGCCAGCTCCCCAGCAGGGGCCTCCTCTGGGGCCAACGTCCTGACTTTC.

CDR3 nucleotides: TGTGCCAGCAGCTCGACGGAGTGGGCAGGCACGCAGTATTTT. Translating it yields CASSSTEWAGTQYF. The chain has TRBV6-5 and TRBJ2-3; no clear D gene. V shed 6 bases and J shed 9 bases, with 19 bases lying between them. Germline assignment: CDR1 MNHEY and CDR2 SVGAGI. This CDR3 comprises 14 residues.

V usage is TRBV21-1 and J usage is TRBJ2-2; the table's D call TRBD2 went unverified against the DNA. TRBV21-1 is classified as a pseudogene. The CDR3 is 18 residues long. CDR3 in amino acids: CASSTFRRPTLNTGELFF. The CDR3 nucleotides read TGTGCCAGCAGCACTTTTCGTCGTCCTACTTTAAACACCGGGGAGCTGTTTTTT.

This chain connects TRBV7-9 to TRBJ2-7; D not certain. Germline CDR1 and CDR2: SEHNR and FQNEAQ (reference sequence). Trimming took 3 bases from V and 3 from J, leaving 3 bases between them. There are 11 residues in the CDR3. CDR3 bases: TGTGCCAGCAGCTTGGACTACGAGCAGTACTTC. It yields the protein CASSLDYEQYF. Based on the CDR3 plus reference TRBV7-9 and TRBJ2-7, the full variable domain is DTGVSQNPRHKITKRGQNVTFRCDPISEHNRLYWYRQTLGQGPEFLTYFQNEAQLEKSRLLSDRFSAERPKGSFSTLEIQRTEQGDSAMYLCASSLDYEQYFGPGTRLTVT.

This chain uses TRBV11-2 with TRBJ1-2; D remains ambiguous. Germline CDR1 SGHAT, CDR2 FQNNGV. This CDR3 is built from 13 residues. V lost 1 base, J lost 5 bases, and 8 bases lay in between. CDR3 in DNA: TGTGCCAGCAGCTTAGGTCGAACATATGGCTACACCTTC. It specifies CASSLGRTYGYTF.

The chain joins TRBV4-2 to TRBJ1-3; TRBD1 aligns across 9 bases. With V trimmed by 0 bases and J by 1 base, 13 bases remained unmatched. From germline, CDR1 is LGHNA and CDR2 YNFKEQ. There are 20 residues in the CDR3. CDR3 nucleotides: TGTGCCAGCAGCCAAGATCCCGGGACAGGGCTTTCAGAGTCTGGAAACACCATATATTTT. Translation gives CASSQDPGTGLSESGNTIYF.

The CDR3 loop is CASSSIGQRELFF. CDR3 bases: TGTGCCAGCAGCTCCATCGGACAGAGGGAGCTGTTTTTT. The V and J genes are TRBV11-2 and TRBJ2-2, with D perhaps matching TRBD1 (6 bases). V was cut by 4 bases and J by 9 bases, with 12 bases left in between. The CDR3 runs to 13 residues. Germline V gives CDR1 SGHAT, CDR2 FQNNGV.